The present T cell receptor beta chain was sequenced within a study of neurological immune-mediated disorders. This clonotype appeared many times. The target antigen is unknown. This CDR3 is built from 17 residues. Germline V gene sequence: CDR1 SGHVS, CDR2 FQNEAQ. J gave up 4 bases and V 4 bases, and 12 bases lay outside the gene matches. The method for making cDNA was 5'RACE, and it used 10-nucleotide random UMIs. TCRdb re-derived calls from the 5' RACE reads in MiXCR, one entry per CDR3 protein. The sample includes about 52,000 distinct CDR3 sequences, roughly 3.8% of them seen just once. Findings and caveats of the study: Healthy controls had more TCR clonal expansion than multiple sclerosis, which showed the least, whereas HTLV-1-associated myelopathy showed the most.

Sequencing was done on a sample of PBMCs. This TCR was recovered from a man aged 55 to 69 with multiple sclerosis. This sequence joins TRBV7-8 and TRBJ2-1; 8 positions match TRBD2. DNA for the CDR3: TGTGCCAGCAGCTCATTAGTCGGACTAGCAGCTTACAATGAGCAGTTCTTC. This sequence encodes CASSSLVGLAAYNEQFF. Using reference TRBV7-8 and TRBJ2-1 for the parts outside the CDR3, the full variable domain is GAGVSQSPRYKVAKRGQDVALRCDPISGHVSLFWYQQALGQGPEFLTYFQNEAQLDKSGLPSDRFFAERPEGSVSTLKIQRTQQEDSAVYLCASSSLVGLAAYNEQFFGPGTRLTVL.